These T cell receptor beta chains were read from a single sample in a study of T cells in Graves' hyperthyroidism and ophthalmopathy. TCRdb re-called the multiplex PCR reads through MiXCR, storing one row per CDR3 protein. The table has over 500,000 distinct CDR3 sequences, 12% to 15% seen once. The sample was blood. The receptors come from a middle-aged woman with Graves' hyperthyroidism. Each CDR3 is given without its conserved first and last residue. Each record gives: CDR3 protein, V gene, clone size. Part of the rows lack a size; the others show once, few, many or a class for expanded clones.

ASSLTSIVSDEQF	TRBV28	NA
ASTQTLGLAGGRMTGELF	TRBV2	many
ASSQDATPIARGYT	TRBV4-1	few
ASSLSTPGHNEQF	TRBV7-9	NA
ASSGTATYEQY	TRBV9	many
ASSEGTANEKLF	TRBV18	many
ASSQKQGLAAETQY	TRBV5-1	NA
SARTSLGTDTQY	TRBV20-1	NA
ASSPSPMGHRRQEHSYEQY	TRBV5-4	NA
ASSPRTLRGQETQY	TRBV18	many
ASSLGGGYNEQY	TRBV7-2	many
SVVLATSTDTQY	TRBV29-1	many
ASSTNRDGTSYEQY	TRBV12-3/TRBV12-4	many